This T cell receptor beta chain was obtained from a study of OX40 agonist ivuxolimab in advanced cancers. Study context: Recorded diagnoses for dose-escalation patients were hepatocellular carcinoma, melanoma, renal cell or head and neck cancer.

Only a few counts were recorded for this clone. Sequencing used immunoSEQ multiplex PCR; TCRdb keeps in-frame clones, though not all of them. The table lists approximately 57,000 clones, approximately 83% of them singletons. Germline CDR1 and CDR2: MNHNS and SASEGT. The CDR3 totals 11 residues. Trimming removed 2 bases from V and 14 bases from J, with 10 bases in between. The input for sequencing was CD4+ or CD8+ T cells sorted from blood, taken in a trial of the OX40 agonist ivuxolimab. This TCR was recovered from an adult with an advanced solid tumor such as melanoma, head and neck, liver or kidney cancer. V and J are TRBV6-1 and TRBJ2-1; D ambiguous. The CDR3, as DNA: TGTGCCAGCAGTGAAAATGGGCCTGAGTTCTTC. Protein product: CASSENGPEFF.